Presented here are 24 T cell receptor beta chains from one specimen sequenced in a study of blood T cell repertoires in COVID-19. Assay used: immunoSEQ multiplex PCR; TCRdb lists only in-frame clones, some missing. The sample holds hundreds of thousands of clones, 75% to 85% seen once. The sequencing sample was made of peripheral blood. The receptors were sampled from a man aged 50 to 60 with active or convalescent COVID-19.

The rearrangement uses TRBV7-9 and TRBJ1-2; D is perhaps TRBD1 (6 bases). Germline V gene data show CDR1 as SEHNR and CDR2 as FQNEAQ (reference sequence). The CDR3 length is 12 residues. V lost 5 bases and J 9 bases, leaving 13 bases between the germline ends. CDR3 bases: TGTGCCAGCAGCCACGAAGGGGGTAGCTACACCTTC. Translating it yields CASSHEGGSYTF.

The chain employs TRBV27 and TRBJ2-3; D perhaps matches TRBD2 (5 bases). Germline V gene lookup returns CDR1 MNHEY and CDR2 SMNVEV (reference sequence). There are 14 residues in the CDR3. V was pared by 8 bases and J by 9 bases, with 21 bases between. CDR3 amino acids: CASSHANRESTQYF. CDR3 DNA: TGTGCCAGCTCCCACGCCAACCGGGAATCAACGCAGTATTTT.

This chain links TRBV20-1 with TRBJ1-5; D remains unclear. CDR1 DFQATT and CDR2 SNEGSKA come from the germline V gene (reference sequence). This CDR3 comprises 14 residues. This chain's CDR3 is CSASRSGSNQPQHF. Here the CDR3 DNA reads TGCAGCGCCAGTAGATCCGGGAGCAATCAGCCCCAGCATTTT.

The chain joins TRBV2 to TRBJ1-1; 8 bases map to TRBD1. Germline trimming cut 2 bases from V and 4 bases from J; bases unmatched to any gene: 6. Germline CDR1 SNHLY, CDR2 FYNNEI. CDR3 size: 15 residues. The CDR3 protein is CASSEQGAVGTEAFF. The CDR3 DNA reads as TGTGCCAGCAGTGAACAGGGGGCTGTGGGCACTGAAGCTTTCTTT.

The CDR3 coding sequence is TGTGCCAGCAGCCGAGACGGGAGCTCTAAAAATGAGCAGTTCTTC. Its translation is CASSRDGSSKNEQFF. This chain links TRBV5-5 with TRBJ2-1, with TRBD2 as a possible D gene (6 bases). The ends were cut back, 4 bases at V and 7 bases at J, with 18 bases in the middle. The CDR3 runs to 15 residues. In germline, CDR1 is SGHKS, CDR2 YYEKEE (reference sequence).

This clone was picked up a small number of times. The chain combines TRBV30 with TRBJ1-5, with D unresolved. Trimming removed 2 bases at V and 4 bases at J, with 12 bases between. Germline assignment: CDR1 GTSNPN and CDR2 SVGIG (reference sequence). There are 14 residues in the CDR3. The CDR3: CAWSPGAYNQPQHF. CDR3 sequence (DNA): TGTGCCTGGAGTCCAGGTGCTTATAATCAGCCCCAGCATTTT. Based on the CDR3 plus reference TRBV30 and TRBJ1-5, the full variable domain is SQTIHQWPATLVQPVGSPLSLECTVEGTSNPNLYWYRQAAGRGLQLLFYSVGIGQISSEVPQNLSASRPQDRQFILSSKKLLLSDSGFYLCAWSPGAYNQPQHFGDGTRLSIL.

This chain uses TRBV2 with TRBJ2-7; TRBD2 matches 9 bases. Trimming at V came to 4 bases and at J to 3 bases, leaving 4 bases not matched to a gene. Germline CDR1 reads SNHLY; CDR2 reads FYNNEI. There are 14 residues in the CDR3. The CDR3 spells CASSVISGSYEQYF. For the CDR3, the DNA is TGTGCCAGCAGTGTGATTAGCGGGAGCTACGAGCAGTACTTC.

J is TRBJ2-7 and V is TRBV5-5; TRBD2 matches at 8 bases. V lost 3 bases, J lost 2 bases, and 4 bases stayed unmatched. The CDR3 runs to 14 residues. From germline, CDR1 is SGHKS and CDR2 YYEKEE (reference sequence). The chain's CDR3 is CASSSGGVTYEQYF. The CDR3 region has the DNA TGTGCCAGCAGCTCGGGGGGGGTCACCTACGAGCAGTACTTC.

The chain uses TRBV5-1 and TRBJ1-4; a weak D match, TRBD1 (5 bases). This CDR3 has 14 residues. V was pared by 3 bases and J by 2 bases, with 8 bases between. Looked up from germline, CDR1 is SGHRS and CDR2 is YFSETQ. The CDR3 nucleotides are TGCGCCAGCAGCTGGGGGGTTACTAATGAAAAACTGTTTTTT. Its protein is CASSWGVTNEKLFF.

This clone was seen a few times. The chain joins TRBV6-2 or TRBV6-3 to TRBJ2-5; D call uncertain. Trimming stripped 6 bases from V and 5 bases from J, with 7 bases between. CDR1 is MNHEY and CDR2 is SVGEGT in the germline V gene. The CDR3 has 11 residues. CDR3 loop: CASSPSETQYF. The CDR3 nucleotides are TGTGCCAGCAGCCCCAGTGAGACCCAGTACTTC.

The table lists this clone with a few counts. This chain connects TRBV25-1 to TRBJ1-1; the D gene is possibly TRBD1 (6 bases). Per germline, CDR1 MGHDK and CDR2 SYGVNS. The germline V and J ends were trimmed by 6 bases and 5 bases, with 13 bases remaining between them. This CDR3 is built from 13 residues. Written as DNA, the CDR3 is TGTGCCAGCAGATCAGGGGAAGTGACTGAAGCTTTCTTT. Protein product: CASRSGEVTEAFF.

This chain joins TRBV4-1 and TRBJ1-4, with 8 bases fitting TRBD1. The CDR3 extends over 15 amino acids. Trimming took 2 bases from V and 3 from J; bases not matched to a gene: 2. Germline V gene data show CDR1 as MGHRA and CDR2 as YSYEKL. The CDR3 spells CASSQLTGANEKLFF. As DNA, the CDR3 is TGCGCCAGCAGCCAACTGACAGGGGCTAATGAAAAACTGTTTTTT.

DNA of the CDR3: TGTGCCAGCAGCGCACCAGCCGGGACTAGGAACTACAATGAGCAGTTCTTC. Translating gives CASSAPAGTRNYNEQFF. This sequence joins TRBV9 and TRBJ2-1, with 8 positions matching TRBD2. V gave up 3 bases and J gave up 3 bases; unmatched junction bases: 11. This CDR3 is 17 amino acids long. The germline CDR1 and CDR2 sequences are SGDLS and YYNGEE.

This chain links TRBV5-1 with TRBJ2-3, with 7 bases fitting TRBD2. This CDR3 has 16 amino acids. Looked up from germline, CDR1 is SGHRS and CDR2 is YFSETQ. The V gene end was trimmed by 4 bases and the J gene end by 2 bases; junction bases not matched to a gene: 10. Here the CDR3 DNA reads TGCGCCAGCAGCCAGCAAGGGGCGGGAGACACAGATACGCAGTATTTT. Protein sequence: CASSQQGAGDTDTQYF.

The chain couples TRBV20-1 to TRBJ1-3; D uncertain. This CDR3 is built from 14 residues. CDR1 and CDR2 (germline): DFQATT, SNEGSKA (reference sequence). V shed 6 bases and J shed 0 bases, with 12 bases lying between them. The CDR3 region has the DNA TGCAGTGCGAGTGGTCGAGGCTCTGGAAACACCATATATTTT. Its protein product is CSASGRGSGNTIYF.

The chain combines TRBV5-1 with TRBJ1-4; possibly TRBD1 for D (6 bases). This CDR3 has 17 amino acids. V was trimmed by 0 bases and J by 4 bases, leaving 16 bases between them. Germline V gene sequence: CDR1 SGHRS, CDR2 YFSETQ. CDR3 region: CASSLAGTGTLNEKLFF. The CDR3 DNA follows: TGCGCCAGCAGCTTGGCCGGAACAGGGACCCTTAATGAAAAACTGTTTTTT.

The chain is built from TRBV13 and TRBJ1-3, with unresolved D. The length of the CDR3 is 16 residues. Trimming removed 3 bases at V and 4 bases at J, with 16 bases between. CDR1 and CDR2 from the germline V gene are PRHDT and FYEKMQ (reference sequence). Written as DNA, the CDR3 is TGTGCCAGCAGCTTCTACGGAGGGCAGACAGGAAACACCATATATTTT. Translated, it gives CASSFYGGQTGNTIYF.

The chain joins TRBV12-3 or TRBV12-4 to TRBJ2-7; 8 nucleotides line up with TRBD2. After removal of 7 bases from V and 6 bases from J, the junction contained 8 bases not matched to a gene. CDR3 length equals 13 residues. CDR3 coding DNA: TGTGCCAGCACGGGGGGACTAGTGACCGAGCAGTACTTC. This codes for CASTGGLVTEQYF.

The genes are TRBV4-3 and TRBJ2-7; 14 nucleotides line up with TRBD2. After removal of 1 base from V and 6 bases from J, the junction contained 8 bases not matched to a gene. CDR1 LGHNA and CDR2 YSLEER come from the germline V gene. CDR3 size: 17 residues. This CDR3 is CASSQGPGLAGASEQYF. The CDR3 DNA sequence: TGCGCCAGCAGCCAAGGCCCGGGACTAGCGGGGGCCTCCGAGCAGTACTTC.

The rearrangement joins TRBV7-5 to TRBJ2-1; TRBD2 reflects the table's D call only, with no check against the DNA. TRBV7-5 is a listed pseudogene. CDR3 length equals 14 residues. The CDR3 loop reads CVRTDLSGDNEQFF. CDR3 nucleotides: TGTGTCAGAACCGATTTGAGCGGGGACAATGAGCAGTTCTTC.

The CDR3 loop is CASSTGQGAYGYTF. CDR3 coding DNA: TGCGCCAGCAGCACGGGACAGGGGGCCTATGGCTACACCTTC. The V call is TRBV5-1, the J call TRBJ1-2, with TRBD1 matching 12 bases. The CDR3 runs 14 residues. The germline V gene encodes CDR1 SGHRS and CDR2 YFSETQ. V lost 4 bases, J lost 4 bases, and 2 bases stayed unmatched.

This clone showed up just once. V gene TRBV5-1 combines with J gene TRBJ2-3; 10 positions agree with TRBD2. This CDR3 is 14 amino acids long. Germline V gene data show CDR1 as SGHRS and CDR2 as YFSETQ. J lost 3 bases, V lost 4 bases, and 2 bases had no gene match. CDR3 protein: CASSPTSGTDTQYF. The CDR3 DNA is TGCGCCAGCAGCCCGACTAGCGGGACAGATACGCAGTATTTT.

This clone has just one count. V is TRBV4-1 and J is TRBJ1-1, with D maybe TRBD1 (5 bases). Trimming removed 1 base at V and 1 base at J, with 16 bases between. The CDR3 runs 17 residues. Germline CDR1 MGHRA, CDR2 YSYEKL. CDR3: CASSQGNIGQGNTEAFF. The CDR3 DNA sequence: TGCGCCAGCAGCCAAGGTAATATAGGTCAGGGGAACACTGAAGCTTTCTTT.

The chain combines TRBV19 with TRBJ2-2, with a possible D match to TRBD2 (5 bases). CDR1 LNHDA and CDR2 SQIVND come from the germline V gene (reference sequence). CDR3 size: 13 residues. The V gene lost 3 bases and the J gene lost 8 bases, with 10 bases spanning the gap. The CDR3, as DNA: TGTGCCAGTAGTATTGTACTAGTTGGGGAGCTGTTTTTT. Encoded protein: CASSIVLVGELFF.